This T cell receptor beta chain appears in the sequencing data of a study of T-cell memory formation after mild COVID-19. Overall study findings and caveats: Detection of some responders pre-infection suggested pre-existing cross-reactive memory T cells participated.

Using constant-segment primers, 5'RACE produced TCR alpha and TCR beta cDNA libraries carrying sample barcodes and UMIs. A single record per CDR3 protein comes from TCRdb applying MiXCR to the 5' RACE reads. This repertoire shows roughly 500,000 distinct CDR3 sequences, 20% found once; its top ten account for approximately 13%. There are 11 residues in the CDR3. Trimming cost V 6 bases and J 5 bases, with 11 bases left between them. Germline CDR1 and CDR2: SQVTM and ANQGSEA. This clonotype has more than one count but fewer than ten. The antigen is not known. The receptor's source is an adult woman who had mild COVID-19 (a few samples of this study predate the infection). Cell type and time point are not known. The rearrangement links TRBV29-1 to TRBJ2-7; a weak D match, TRBD1 (6 bases). What was sequenced was PBMCs or a T cell subset sorted from them (not recorded which). CDR3 in amino acids: CSVRRGDEQYF. The CDR3 DNA reads TGCAGCGTCCGCAGGGGTGACGAGCAGTACTTC.